A single sample is the source of the 13 T cell receptor beta chains below, sequenced in a study of cytomegalovirus exposure and HLA in healthy donors. Researchers ran the PCR with 60 Vbeta and 13 Jbeta primers. Repertoires were generated with immunoSEQ multiplex PCR, while TCRdb's copy carries only in-frame clones and drops some. This table holds around 65,000 clones, roughly two thirds found once. Sequencing was performed on PBMCs. These receptors all come from a man aged 30 to 39 in good health and CMV-seronegative.

The chain carries TRBV2 and TRBJ1-1; no definite D call. Trimming took off 8 bases at V and 4 bases at J, with 20 bases between the two ends. Germline V lookup: CDR1 SNHLY, CDR2 FYNNEI. This CDR3 is 15 amino acids long. The CDR3 nucleotides read TGTGCCAGCGCACTGGGCCCCGGAGGGAGCACTGAAGCTTTCTTT. It specifies CASALGPGGSTEAFF.

V gene TRBV29-1 combines with J gene TRBJ2-4; D is perhaps TRBD1 (5 bases). Germline values: CDR1 SQVTM, CDR2 ANQGSEA. The CDR3 covers 16 residues. Between the trimmed V and J ends, which lost 4 bases and 6 bases, there was a span of 22 bases. The CDR3 region has the DNA TGCAGCGTTGGCGACGCGTGGGGCCAGCCGGTAAACATTCAGTACTTC. Translating gives CSVGDAWGQPVNIQYF. Together with reference TRBV29-1 and TRBJ2-4, the CDR3 gives the full variable domain: SAVISQKPSRDICQRGTSLTIQCQVDSQVTMMFWYRQQPGQSLTLIATANQGSEATYESGFVIDKFPISRPNLTFSTLTVSNMSPEDSSIYLCSVGDAWGQPVNIQYFGAGTRLSVL.

The gene calls are TRBV11-2 and TRBJ1-2; D is undetermined. Germline V gene sequence: CDR1 SGHAT, CDR2 FQNNGV. The CDR3 runs to 15 residues. The V end was cut by 2 bases, the J end by 3 bases, with 13 bases between. The CDR3 loop is CASSLKRTGDYGYTF. CDR3 sequence (DNA): TGTGCCAGCAGCTTAAAGAGAACCGGGGACTATGGCTACACCTTC.

The genes are TRBV10-3 and TRBJ2-3, with 9 bases aligning to TRBD2. The CDR3 spans 18 residues. Germline V CDR1 and CDR2: ENHRY, SYGVKD. V gave up 2 bases and J gave up 1 base; unmatched junction bases: 10. CDR3: CAISEAGRVAGGTDTQYF. In nucleotides, the CDR3 is TGTGCCATCAGTGAGGCGGGGAGGGTAGCGGGGGGCACAGATACGCAGTATTTT.

The rearrangement links TRBV10-2 to TRBJ2-7; 9 nucleotides agree with TRBD1. With V trimmed by 4 bases and J by 3 bases, 7 bases remained unmatched. The germline V gene encodes CDR1 WSHSY and CDR2 SAAADI. The CDR3 has 15 residues. The CDR3 DNA sequence: TGCGCCAGCAGTGCAGAGGGACAGGGTTTCTACGAGCAGTACTTC. Its translation is CASSAEGQGFYEQYF.

This clone has a handful of counts. V is TRBV6-1 and J is TRBJ2-1; D may be TRBD2 (5 bases). CDR1 is MNHNS, CDR2 SASEGT, per germline. Trimming took 1 base from V and 6 from J, leaving 13 bases between them. This CDR3 is built from 15 residues. The CDR3 spells CASSEGTATFNEQFF. The CDR3 coding sequence is TGTGCCAGCAGTGAAGGGACTGCGACCTTCAATGAGCAGTTCTTC.

Only a few counts were recorded for this clone. This chain joins TRBV15 and TRBJ1-2, with a possible D match to TRBD1 (6 bases). V lost 3 bases, J lost 8 bases, and 19 bases lay in between. The germline CDR1 and CDR2 sequences are LNHNV and YYDKDF (reference sequence). The CDR3 spans 15 residues. Written as DNA, the CDR3 is TGTGCCACCAGCAGGCCTGTTGGGGGCGCGGAGGGCTACACCTTC. This encodes CATSRPVGGAEGYTF.

This chain connects TRBV1 to TRBJ2-3; TRBD2 reflects the table's D call only, with no check against the DNA. TRBV1 is a listed pseudogene. The length of the CDR3 is 17 residues. Written as DNA, the CDR3 is TGCACCAGCCACTGGTTCGCGGGGGGGCTCTTAACAGATACGCAGTATTTT. This translates into CTSHWFAGGLLTDTQYF.

This clone was recorded a few times. The chain uses TRBV15 and TRBJ2-7, with 7 bases identical to TRBD1. V was pared by 5 bases and J by 5 bases, with 12 bases of the junction left unmatched. The CDR3 covers 15 residues. Germline V gene sequence: CDR1 LNHNV, CDR2 YYDKDF (reference sequence). In DNA, the CDR3 is TGTGCCACCAGCGAAGGGGACAGAACGATCGACGAGCAGTACTTC. This sequence encodes CATSEGDRTIDEQYF. The complete variable domain, with remaining parts taken from reference TRBV15 and TRBJ2-7, reads DAMVIQNPRYQVTQFGKPVTLSCSQTLNHNVMYWYQQKSSQAPKLLFHYYDKDFNNEADTPDNFQSRRPNTSFCFLDIRSPGLGDTAMYLCATSEGDRTIDEQYFGPGTRLTVT.

This chain joins TRBV10-3 and TRBJ2-1, with TRBD1 matching over 8 bases. V gave up 4 bases and J gave up 7 bases; unmatched junction bases: 6. The CDR3 is made up of 14 amino acids. Germline V gives CDR1 ENHRY, CDR2 SYGVKD. The CDR3 here is CAISGDRGVNEQFF. The DNA for the CDR3 is TGTGCCATCAGTGGCGACAGGGGTGTGAATGAGCAGTTCTTC.

This clone was counted between two and nine times. The chain uses TRBV19 and TRBJ2-7, with D tentatively TRBD1 (6 bases). The V gene's germline CDR1 is LNHDA and CDR2 SQIVND (reference sequence). Deletions cut 3 bases from V and 2 bases from J, with 8 bases between. The CDR3 length is 13 residues. CDR3 nucleotide sequence: TGTGCCAGTAGTATCCGGGACACCTACGAGCAGTACTTC. Its protein product is CASSIRDTYEQYF.

In its sample, this clone was seen a few times. The chain has TRBV15 and TRBJ2-1, with 7 bases aligning to TRBD2. Germline V gene lookup returns CDR1 LNHNV and CDR2 YYDKDF (reference sequence). V lost 8 bases to trimming and J lost 1 base; unmatched junction nucleotides: 2. CDR3 length: 13 residues. The CDR3 loop is CATGGGSYNEQFF. The CDR3 DNA reads as TGTGCCACCGGGGGGGGGTCCTACAATGAGCAGTTCTTC.

The J gene is TRBJ1-5, the V gene TRBV7-6, with D perhaps matching TRBD1 (5 bases). CDR1 SGHVS and CDR2 FNYEAQ come from the germline V gene. V was clipped by 2 bases and J by 4 bases, with 27 bases between them. The CDR3 consists of 20 residues. The CDR3 sequence: CASSLSRGGPGPSPNQPQHF. The CDR3, as DNA: TGTGCCAGCAGCTTAAGCCGGGGAGGTCCAGGGCCCAGCCCTAATCAGCCCCAGCATTTT.